What follows describes a single T cell receptor beta chain. Its antigen is unknown. The PCR had 60 Vbeta and 13 Jbeta primers. In the study's own analysis: Later reanalysis found tens of millions of unique TCR beta chains, 9 million to 12 million of them shared. Produced via immunoSEQ multiplex PCR; TCRdb's table is partial and in-frame only. V and J calls and clone size are those listed in that table; D and trimming were worked out from the DNA. The table has about 70,000 clones, around 74% seen once. The data derive from a study of cytomegalovirus exposure and HLA in healthy donors. Broader study findings: Earlier analysis looked at TCR beta V segments, and most were productive about 87% or about 30% of the time.

The sequence derives from an older woman in good health and CMV-seropositive. The sample consisted of PBMCs.

CDR3 coding DNA: TGCGCCAGCAGCTTGGGGGTAGCGGGGAACAATGAGCAGTTCTTC. As protein: CASSLGVAGNNEQFF. The rearrangement uses TRBV5-1 and TRBJ2-1, with 8 bases identical to TRBD2. Germline loops: CDR1 SGHRS, CDR2 YFSETQ. The ends lost 0 bases at V and 5 bases at J; junction bases unmatched: 4. CDR3 length equals 15 residues.